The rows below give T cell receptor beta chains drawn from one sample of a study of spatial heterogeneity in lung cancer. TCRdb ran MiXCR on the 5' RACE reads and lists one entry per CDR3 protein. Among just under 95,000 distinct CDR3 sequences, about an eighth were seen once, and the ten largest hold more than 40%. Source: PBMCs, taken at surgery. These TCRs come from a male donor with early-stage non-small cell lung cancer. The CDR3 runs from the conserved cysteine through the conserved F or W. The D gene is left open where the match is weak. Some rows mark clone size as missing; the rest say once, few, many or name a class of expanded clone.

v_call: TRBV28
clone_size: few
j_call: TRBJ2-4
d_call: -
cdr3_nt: TGTGCCACCACGACAGTCGCCAAAAACATTCAGTACTTC
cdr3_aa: CATTTVAKNIQYF

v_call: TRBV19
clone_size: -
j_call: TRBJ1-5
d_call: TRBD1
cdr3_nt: TGTGCCAGTAGACCGGACAGGGGATCTTTTTATAGCAATCAGCCCCAGCATTTT
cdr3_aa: CASRPDRGSFYSNQPQHF

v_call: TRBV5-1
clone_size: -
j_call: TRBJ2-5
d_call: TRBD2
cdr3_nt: TGCGCCAGCAGCCCGAGGACTAGCGGGGCACAAGAGACCCAGTACTTC
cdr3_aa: CASSPRTSGAQETQYF

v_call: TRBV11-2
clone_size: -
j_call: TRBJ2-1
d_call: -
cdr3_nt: TGTGCCAGCAGCTTTTATACAGAAGTGCAGTTCTTC
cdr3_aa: CASSFYTEVQFF

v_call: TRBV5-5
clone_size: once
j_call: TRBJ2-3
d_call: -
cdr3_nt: TGTGCCAGCAGCTTGGAGCCGTCCGCGGGGTCAGCAGATACGCAGTATTTT
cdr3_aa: CASSLEPSAGSADTQYF

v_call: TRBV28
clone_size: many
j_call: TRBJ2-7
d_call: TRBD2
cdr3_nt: TGTGCCACCCGTAGCGGGGGGCGCGTCGGGGAGCAGTACTTC
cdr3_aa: CATRSGGRVGEQYF

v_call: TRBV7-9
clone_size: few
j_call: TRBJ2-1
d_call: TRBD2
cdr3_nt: TGTGCCAGCGAAGCACTAGCGGGAGGTGCTTACAATGAGCAGTTCTTC
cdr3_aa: CASEALAGGAYNEQFF

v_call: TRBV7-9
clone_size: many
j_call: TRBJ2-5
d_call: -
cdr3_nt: TGTGCCAGCAGCTGGGACGGTCAAGAGACCCAGTACTTC
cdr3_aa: CASSWDGQETQYF

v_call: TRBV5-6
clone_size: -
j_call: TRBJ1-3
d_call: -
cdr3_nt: TGTGCCAGCAGCTTACCCGGATACTCTGGAAACACCATATATTTT
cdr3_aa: CASSLPGYSGNTIYF

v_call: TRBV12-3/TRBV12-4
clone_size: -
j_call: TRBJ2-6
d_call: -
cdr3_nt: TGTGCCAGCAGTTTCACTACAGGGAACGGGGCCAACGTCCTGACTTTC
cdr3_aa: CASSFTTGNGANVLTF

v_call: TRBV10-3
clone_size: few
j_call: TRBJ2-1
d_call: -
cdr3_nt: TGTGCCGTCACGGACGGGTGGAGTACTAGCTCTGAGCAGTTCTTC
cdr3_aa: CAVTDGWSTSSEQFF

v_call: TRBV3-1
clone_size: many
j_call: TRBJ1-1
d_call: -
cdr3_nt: TGTGCCAGCAGCCGACGGGGCGGCACTGAAGCTTTCTTT
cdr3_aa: CASSRRGGTEAFF

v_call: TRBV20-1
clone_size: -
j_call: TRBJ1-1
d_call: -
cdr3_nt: TGCAGTGCGCCATACAGGTCGGGGAACACTGAAGCTTTCTTT
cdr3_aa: CSAPYRSGNTEAFF

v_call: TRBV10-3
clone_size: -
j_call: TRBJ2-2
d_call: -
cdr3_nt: TGTGCCATCAGCCGGGGAACGGACACCGGGGAGCTGTTTTTT
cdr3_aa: CAISRGTDTGELFF

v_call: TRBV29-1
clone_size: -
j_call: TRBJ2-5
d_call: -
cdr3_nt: TGCAGCGAGACAGACAGTAAAGAGACCCAGTACTTC
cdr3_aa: CSETDSKETQYF

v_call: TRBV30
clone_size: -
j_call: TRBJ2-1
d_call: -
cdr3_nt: TGTAGCTGCCGGGACTCCTACAATGAGCAGTTCTTC
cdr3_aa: CSCRDSYNEQFF

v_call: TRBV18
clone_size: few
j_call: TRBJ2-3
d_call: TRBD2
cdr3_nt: TGTGCCAGCTCACCACTCCCCCTAGCGGGGGGGCTTGATACGCAGTATTTT
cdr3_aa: CASSPLPLAGGLDTQYF

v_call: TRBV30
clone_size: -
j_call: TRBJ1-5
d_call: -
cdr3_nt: TGTGCCTGGAGTGTACGGACTGCTAGCAATCAGCCCCAGCATTTT
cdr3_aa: CAWSVRTASNQPQHF

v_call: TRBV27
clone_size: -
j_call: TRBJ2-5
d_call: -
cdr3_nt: TGTGCCAGCAGGCCGGGAAGTGGAATCTCCCAGTACTTC
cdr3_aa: CASRPGSGISQYF

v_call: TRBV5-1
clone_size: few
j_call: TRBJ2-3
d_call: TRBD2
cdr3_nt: TGCGCCAGCAGCTTGGAGCCTAGCGGGTCTAGCACAGATACGCAGTATTTT
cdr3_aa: CASSLEPSGSSTDTQYF

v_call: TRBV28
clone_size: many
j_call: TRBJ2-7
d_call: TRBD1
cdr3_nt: TGTGCCAGCAGTTCAGGGGGACAGGGGGCCGACGAGCAGTACTTC
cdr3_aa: CASSSGGQGADEQYF

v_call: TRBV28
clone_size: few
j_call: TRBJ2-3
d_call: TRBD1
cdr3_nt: TGTGCCAGCAGGGAGACCGGGACAGGGGCTTGGGGCACAGATACGCAGTATTTT
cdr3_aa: CASRETGTGAWGTDTQYF

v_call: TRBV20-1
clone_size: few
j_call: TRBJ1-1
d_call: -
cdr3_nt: TGCAGTGCTAGAATGGAAGCTTTCTTT
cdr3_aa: CSARMEAFF

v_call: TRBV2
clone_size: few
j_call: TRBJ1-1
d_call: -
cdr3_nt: TGTGCCAGCACCGAAGAGGACAGCCGCTCGCTCTTT
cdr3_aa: CASTEEDSRSLF

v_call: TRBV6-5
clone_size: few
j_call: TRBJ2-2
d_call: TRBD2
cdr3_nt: TGTGCCAGCACCCAGAGCGGGGGGGCCTACACCGGGGAGCTGTTTTTT
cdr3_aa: CASTQSGGAYTGELFF

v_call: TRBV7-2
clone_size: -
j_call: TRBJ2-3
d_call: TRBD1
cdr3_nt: TGTGCCAGCAGATTCCGGGACAGGGTTTCAGATACGCAGTATTTT
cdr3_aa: CASRFRDRVSDTQYF

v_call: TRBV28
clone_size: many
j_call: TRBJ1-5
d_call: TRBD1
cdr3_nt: TGTGCCAGCAGTTCGTACCCGGACAGGGGGAGCAATCAGCCCCAGCATTTT
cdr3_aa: CASSSYPDRGSNQPQHF

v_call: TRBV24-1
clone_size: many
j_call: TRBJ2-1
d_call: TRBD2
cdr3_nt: TGTGCCACCAGTGAACTAGCGGGAGGGAATGAGCAGTTCTTC
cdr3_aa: CATSELAGGNEQFF

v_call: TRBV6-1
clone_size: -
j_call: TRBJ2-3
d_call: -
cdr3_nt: TGTGCCAGCAGTTCACGCCCGCCGGGGCTAGAGACGCAGTATTTT
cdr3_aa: CASSSRPPGLETQYF

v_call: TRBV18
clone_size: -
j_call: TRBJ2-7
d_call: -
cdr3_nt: TGTGCCAGCTCACCACGCACAGGCGTCTACGAGCAGTACTTC
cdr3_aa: CASSPRTGVYEQYF

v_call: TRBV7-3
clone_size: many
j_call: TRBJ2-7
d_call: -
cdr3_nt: TGTGCCAGCAGCTTACTTAGCGGACCCTACGAGCAGTACTTC
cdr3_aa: CASSLLSGPYEQYF

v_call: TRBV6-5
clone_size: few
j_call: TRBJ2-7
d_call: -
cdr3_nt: TGTGCCAGCAGTTACTTCGGGACGCAGTACTTC
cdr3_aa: CASSYFGTQYF

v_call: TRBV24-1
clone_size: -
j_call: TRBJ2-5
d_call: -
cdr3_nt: TGTGCCACCAGTGATTTGAACAGGCCCATTGAGACCCAGTACTTC
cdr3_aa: CATSDLNRPIETQYF

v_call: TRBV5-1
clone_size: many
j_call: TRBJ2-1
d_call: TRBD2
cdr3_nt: TGCGCCAGCAGCCCGGGACTAGCGGTTCCTGAGCAGTTCTTC
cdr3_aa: CASSPGLAVPEQFF

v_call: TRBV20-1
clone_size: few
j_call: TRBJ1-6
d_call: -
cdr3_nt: TGCAGTGCTAGAGATCCAGGGTGGAATTCACCCCTCCACTTT
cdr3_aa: CSARDPGWNSPLHF

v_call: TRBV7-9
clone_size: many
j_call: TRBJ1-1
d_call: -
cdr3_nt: TGTGCCAGCAGCGCGGGATGGGGGGCTTTCTTT
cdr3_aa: CASSAGWGAFF

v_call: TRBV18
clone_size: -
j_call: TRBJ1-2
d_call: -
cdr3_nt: TGTGCCAGCTCGATCGAGGCCTCGGTCCCCTATGGCTACACCTTC
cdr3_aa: CASSIEASVPYGYTF

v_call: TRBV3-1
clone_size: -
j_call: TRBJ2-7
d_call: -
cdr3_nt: TGTGCCAGCAGCTGGAGGGGTACCTACGAGCAGTACTTC
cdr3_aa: CASSWRGTYEQYF

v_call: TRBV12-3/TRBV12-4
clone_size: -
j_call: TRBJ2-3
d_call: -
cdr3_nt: TGTGCCAGCAGCCAGGGTGGCGCAGATACGCAGTATTTT
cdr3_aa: CASSQGGADTQYF

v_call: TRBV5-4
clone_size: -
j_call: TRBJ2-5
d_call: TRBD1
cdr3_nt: TGTGCCAGCAGCACCGGGACAGGGGGCTGGCAAGAGACCCAGTACTTC
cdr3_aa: CASSTGTGGWQETQYF

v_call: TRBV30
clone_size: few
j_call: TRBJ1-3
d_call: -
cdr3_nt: TGTGCCTGGAGTCCTCCATGGGGTGACTCTGGAAACACCATATATTTT
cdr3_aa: CAWSPPWGDSGNTIYF

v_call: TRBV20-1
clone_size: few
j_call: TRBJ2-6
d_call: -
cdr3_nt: TGCAGTGCTGGGACTTCTTTGGCCAACGTCCTGACTTTC
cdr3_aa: CSAGTSLANVLTF

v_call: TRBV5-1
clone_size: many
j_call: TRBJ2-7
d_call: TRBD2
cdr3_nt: TGCGCCAGCAGCTCCACCACTAGCGGGAGAAGAGGTGAGCAGTACTTC
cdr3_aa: CASSSTTSGRRGEQYF

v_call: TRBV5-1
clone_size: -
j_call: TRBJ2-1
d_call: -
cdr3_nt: TGCGCCAGCAGCTTGGACGGGACTCGGGATCACGAGCAGTTCTTC
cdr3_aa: CASSLDGTRDHEQFF

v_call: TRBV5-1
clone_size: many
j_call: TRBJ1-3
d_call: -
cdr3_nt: TGCGCCAGCAGCTCCGGAGTCAGAGGACCCATATATTTT
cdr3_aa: CASSSGVRGPIYF

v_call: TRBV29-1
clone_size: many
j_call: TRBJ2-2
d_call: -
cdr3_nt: TGCAGCGTTGGGGCGGCCTTGGGGACCGGGGAGCTGTTTTTT
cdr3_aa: CSVGAALGTGELFF

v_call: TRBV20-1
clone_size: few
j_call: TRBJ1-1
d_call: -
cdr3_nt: TGCAGTGCTAGAGATCCTAGGGACAACACTGAAGCTTTCTTT
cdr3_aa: CSARDPRDNTEAFF

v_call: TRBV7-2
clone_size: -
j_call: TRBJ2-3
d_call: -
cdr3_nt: TGTGCCAGCAGCCCTACTGGCGGGGCAGGCACAGATACGCAGTATTTT
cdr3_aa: CASSPTGGAGTDTQYF

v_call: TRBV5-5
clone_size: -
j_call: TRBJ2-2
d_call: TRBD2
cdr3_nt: TGTGCCAGCAGGCGAACTAGCGGGGTTAACACCGGGGAGCTGTTTTTT
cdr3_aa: CASRRTSGVNTGELFF

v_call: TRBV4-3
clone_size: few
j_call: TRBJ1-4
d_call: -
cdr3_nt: TGCGCCAGCAGCCGCCTCAGGGATCGCGCGGAAAAACTGTTTTTT
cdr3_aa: CASSRLRDRAEKLFF

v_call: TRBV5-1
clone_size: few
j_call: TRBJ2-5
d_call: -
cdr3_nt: TGCGCCAGCTCAATAGACCTGTTAGAGACCCAGTACTTC
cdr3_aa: CASSIDLLETQYF

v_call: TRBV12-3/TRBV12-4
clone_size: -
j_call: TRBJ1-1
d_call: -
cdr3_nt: TGTGCCAGCAGCCGCGGGGGAGCAGGGTCTGCTGAAGCTTTCTTT
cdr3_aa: CASSRGGAGSAEAFF

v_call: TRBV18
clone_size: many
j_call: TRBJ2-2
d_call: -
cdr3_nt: TGTGCCAGCTCACCTTACGGGGCCGGCACCGGGGAGCTGTTTTTT
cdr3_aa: CASSPYGAGTGELFF

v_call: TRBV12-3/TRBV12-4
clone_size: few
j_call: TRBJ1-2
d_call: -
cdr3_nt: TGTGCCAGCAGCCGCCGGTACACCCGTAACTATGGCTACACCTTC
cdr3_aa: CASSRRYTRNYGYTF

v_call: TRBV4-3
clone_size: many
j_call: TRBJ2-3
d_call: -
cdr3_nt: TGCGCCAGCAGCCCCAGGGCGGGGCGCGATACGCAGTATTTT
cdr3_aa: CASSPRAGRDTQYF